The present entry profiles one T cell receptor (beta chain) with its context. The antigen is not known. Germline is not matched at one junction end, which may reflect a read error. This entry belongs to a study of T cell responses to AZD1222 COVID-19 vaccine. Looking at the study overall: The analysis combined second doses at about 4 or about 12 weeks. General study findings and limits: Nearly half of spike-specific TCRs reportedly go after variant regions that carry no mutations. Across spike, vaccine-associated CD4 TCRs were found, dominant at 160-218 and 743-854.

Assay used: immunoSEQ multiplex PCR; TCRdb lists only in-frame clones, some missing. The sample has under 150,000 clones, roughly 90% seen once. CDR1 SSHAT and CDR2 FNYEAQ come from the germline V gene (reference sequence). This CDR3 region has 13 residues. The origin of this receptor is an adult in good health. The sequences come from peripheral blood, collected on day 0 of AZD1222 vaccination. This chain joins TRBV7-7 and TRBJ2-2; unclear D gene. The chain's CDR3 is CASSLLGAGELFF. The CDR3 DNA reads as TGTGCTAGCAGCTTACTCGGTGCCGGGGAGCTGTTTTTT.